This T cell receptor beta chain was documented in a study of CD8+CD57+ T cells in acquired aplastic anemia. The V end was cut by 8 bases, the J end by 1 base, with 11 bases between. This CDR3 is 13 amino acids long. From germline, CDR1 is SNHLY and CDR2 FYNNEI. Genomic DNA was employed as the template in profiling TCR beta VDJ and CDR3. MiXCR was run by TCRdb on the reads, yielding one entry per CDR3 protein. Counted here are hundreds of thousands of distinct CDR3 sequences, around 32% occurring once; the ten biggest clones make up roughly 0.8%. There are many counts of this clonotype. Sequencing was done on patients that had shown CD8+CD57+ cell expansion by flow cytometry.

The sample taken for sequencing was sorted CD4+, CD8+, or CD8+CD57+ T cells (not recorded which) from PBMCs. The clonotype was recovered from a human donor with aplastic anemia. The chain combines TRBV2 with TRBJ1-1; unclear D gene. The CDR3, as DNA: TGTGCCAGCTCCGCAGAACCGAACACTGAAGCTTTCTTT. As protein: CASSAEPNTEAFF.